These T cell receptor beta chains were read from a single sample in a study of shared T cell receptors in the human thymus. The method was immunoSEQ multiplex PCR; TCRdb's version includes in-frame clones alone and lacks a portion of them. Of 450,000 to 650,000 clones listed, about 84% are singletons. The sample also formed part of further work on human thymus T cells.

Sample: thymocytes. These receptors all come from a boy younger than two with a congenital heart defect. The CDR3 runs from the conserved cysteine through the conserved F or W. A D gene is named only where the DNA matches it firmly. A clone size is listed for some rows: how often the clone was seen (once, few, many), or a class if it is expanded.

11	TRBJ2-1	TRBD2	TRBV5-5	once	TGTGCCAGCAGCTTGCGCGGGGGGCAGTTCTTC	CASSLRGGQFF
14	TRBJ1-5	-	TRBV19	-	TGTGCCACCCGACAGGCTCCCTCTCATCAGCCCCAGCATTTT	CATRQAPSHQPQHF
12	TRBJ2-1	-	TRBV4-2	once	TGTGCCAGCAGCCCCAGGTGGAATGAGCAGTTCTTC	CASSPRWNEQFF
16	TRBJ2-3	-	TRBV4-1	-	TGCGCCAGCAGCGTGACTATAGCCTGTGGCACAGATACGCAGTATTTT	CASSVTIACGTDTQYF
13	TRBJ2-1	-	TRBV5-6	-	TGTGCCAGCAGCTTTTGGGAGGAAAATGAGCAGTTCTTC	CASSFWEENEQFF
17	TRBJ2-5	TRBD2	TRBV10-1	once	TGCGCCAGCAGCTCCGGGACTAGCGGGGTAATTGAAGAGACCCAGTACTTC	CASSSGTSGVIEETQYF
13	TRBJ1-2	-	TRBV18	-	TGTGCCAGCTCACCAGACAGAAACTATGGCTACACCTTC	CASSPDRNYGYTF
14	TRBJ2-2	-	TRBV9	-	TGTGCCAGCAGCGTAGCTAGAGGGACCGGGGAGCTGTTTTTT	CASSVARGTGELFF
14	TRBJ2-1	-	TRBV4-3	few	TGCGCCAGCAGCCAGCATCTAGTTTCGGGGGAGCAGTTCTTC	CASSQHLVSGEQFF
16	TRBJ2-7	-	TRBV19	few	TGTGCCAGTAGTCCCGGGGGTGGGACCGACTCCTACGAGCAGTACTTC	CASSPGGGTDSYEQYF
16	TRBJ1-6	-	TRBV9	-	TGTGCCAGCAGCGCTGAATCGACACACTTTAATTCACCCCTCCACTTT	CASSAESTHFNSPLHF
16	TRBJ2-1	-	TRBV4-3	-	TGCGCCAGCAGCCACTCTCCGAGGTGGCGGGGCAATGAGCAGTTCTTC	CASSHSPRWRGNEQFF
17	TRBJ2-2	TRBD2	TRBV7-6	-	TGTGCCAGCAGCTTAGGTGGGACTAGCGCTAACACCGGGGAGCTGTTTTTT	CASSLGGTSANTGELFF
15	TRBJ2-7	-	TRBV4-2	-	TGTGCCAGCAGCCAAGATCTAGGCCTAGCATCCGAGCAGTACTTC	CASSQDLGLASEQYF
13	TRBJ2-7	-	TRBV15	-	TGTGCCACCAGCAGGGGCTGGCACTACGAGCAGTACTTC	CATSRGWHYEQYF
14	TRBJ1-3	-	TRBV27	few	TGTGCCAGCAGCCTGGACAGTTCTGGAAACACCATATATTTT	CASSLDSSGNTIYF
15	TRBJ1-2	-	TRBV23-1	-	TGCGCCAGCAGTCAATCTCCCCAGGGGAACTATGGCTACACCTTC	CASSQSPQGNYGYTF
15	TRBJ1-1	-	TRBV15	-	TGTGCCACCAGTCCCTCCCGGACAGAGAGTACTGAAGCTTTCTTT	CATSPSRTESTEAFF
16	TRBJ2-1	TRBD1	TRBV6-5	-	TGTGCCAGCAGTTCCTACGACAGGGGATACTACAATGAGCAGTTCTTC	CASSSYDRGYYNEQFF
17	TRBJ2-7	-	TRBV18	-	TGTGCCAGCTCACCACGGGGGCCCGACAGGAGCTCCTACGAGCAGTACTTC	CASSPRGPDRSSYEQYF
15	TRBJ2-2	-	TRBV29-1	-	TGCAGCGTTGAAGCCCGACTCCAGAACACCGGGGAGCTGTTTTTT	CSVEARLQNTGELFF
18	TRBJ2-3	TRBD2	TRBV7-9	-	TGTGCCAGCAGCCGTATCCCCCATAGCGGGGCTAGCACAGATACGCAGTATTTT	CASSRIPHSGASTDTQYF
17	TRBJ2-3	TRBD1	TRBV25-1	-	TGTGCCAGCAGTGATCCAAGGGGGCGAAAAAACACAGATACGCAGTATTTT	CASSDPRGRKNTDTQYF
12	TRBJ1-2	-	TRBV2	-	TGTGCCAGCAGTACCGACAGTTATGGCTACACCTTC	CASSTDSYGYTF
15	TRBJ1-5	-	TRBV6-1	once	TGTGCCAGCAGTGAAGCGCAGCGTCCCAATCAGCCCCAGCATTTT	CASSEAQRPNQPQHF
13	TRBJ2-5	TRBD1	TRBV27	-	TGTGCCGTATCCGGGACAGGGCAAGAGACCCAGTACTTC	CAVSGTGQETQYF
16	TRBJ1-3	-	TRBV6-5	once	TGTGCCAGCAGTTACGATCTTATTACAGGGACCCTCACCATATATTTT	CASSYDLITGTLTIYF
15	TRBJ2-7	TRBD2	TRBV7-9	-	TGTGCCAGCAGTCCAGCTGGGCGGGAGAGGGGCGAGCAGTACTTC	CASSPAGRERGEQYF
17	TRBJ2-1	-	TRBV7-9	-	TGTGCCAGCAGCCATAGCCCGGGGAGAAGCTCCTACAATGAGCAGTTCTTC	CASSHSPGRSSYNEQFF
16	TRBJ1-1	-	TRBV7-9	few	TGTGCCAGCAGCTTAGGGAATAGGCGGGGACGGACTGAAGCTTTCTTT	CASSLGNRRGRTEAFF
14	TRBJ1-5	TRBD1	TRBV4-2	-	TGTGCCAGCAGCCAAGGGACAGGCAGGGCGTCCCAGCATTTT	CASSQGTGRASQHF
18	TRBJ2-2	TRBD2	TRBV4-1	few	TGCGCCAGCAGCCAGGGACCGGGACTAGCGGGAGAAAGCGGGGAGCTGTTTTTT	CASSQGPGLAGESGELFF
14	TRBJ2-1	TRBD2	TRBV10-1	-	TGCGCCAGCAGCGTAGCGGGAGCCCTTGGTGAGCAGTTCTTC	CASSVAGALGEQFF
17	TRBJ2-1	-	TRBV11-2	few	TGTGCCAGCAGCCCCCAACGTTACGGGAGCTCCTACAATGAGCAGTTCTTC	CASSPQRYGSSYNEQFF
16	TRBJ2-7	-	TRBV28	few	TGTGCCAGCAGTCTAGAAGTGGCCCCATTTGCCTACGGACAGTACTTC	CASSLEVAPFAYGQYF
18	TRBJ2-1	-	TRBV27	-	TGTGCCAGCAGTCTAAACTCGCAGGCCAGGCCCAATTACAATGAGCAGTTCTTC	CASSLNSQARPNYNEQFF
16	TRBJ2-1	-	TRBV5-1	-	TGCGCCAGCAGCGATACTATCCCTGATCGGGGTTATCGGCAGTTCTTC	CASSDTIPDRGYRQFF
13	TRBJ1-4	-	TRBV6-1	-	TGTGCCAGCAGTGAAGCGAGAGAAGAAAAACTGTTTTTT	CASSEAREEKLFF
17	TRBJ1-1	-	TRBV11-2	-	TGTGCCAGCAGCTTAGAGGGTGAAGGGAGCGGGGACACTGAAGCTTTCTTT	CASSLEGEGSGDTEAFF
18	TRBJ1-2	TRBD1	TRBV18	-	TGTGCCAGCTCACCGCCCCAGGGACAGGAGCCGTCTAACTATGGCTACACCTTC	CASSPPQGQEPSNYGYTF